Listed below are T cell receptor beta chains from one sample, sequenced in a study of blood T cell repertoires in COVID-19. Generated by immunoSEQ multiplex PCR, the TCRdb table keeps only in-frame clones and is missing some. The sample carries about 300,000 clones, around nine tenths recorded once. The sample consisted of peripheral blood. The receptor source for this set is an older man with acute or convalescent COVID-19. CDR3s include the opening cysteine and the closing phenylalanine or tryptophan. D genes are given only for firm matches. The listing skips clone size in some rows; elsewhere it reads once, few, many or a size class.

d_call	v_call	j_call	clone_size	cdr3_nt	cdr3_aa
NA	TRBV5-8	TRBJ1-1	NA	TGTGCCAGCAGCTTTAACAGCATGAACACTGAAGCTTTCTTT	CASSFNSMNTEAFF
NA	TRBV30	TRBJ1-1	NA	TGTGCCTCAGCGCGGCACCCGAACACTGAAGCTTTCTTT	CASARHPNTEAFF
NA	TRBV5-1	TRBJ1-1	NA	TGCGCCAGCAGCTTAAGCGGGGCAGACACTGAAGCTTTCTTT	CASSLSGADTEAFF
TRBD1	TRBV27	TRBJ2-7	NA	TGTGCCAGCAGTTTCGGGACAGGGTTCTACGAGCAGTACTTC	CASSFGTGFYEQYF
NA	TRBV6-2/TRBV6-3	TRBJ1-5	NA	TGTGCCAGCAGCGATCACGGTTATAGCAATCAGCCCCAGCATTTT	CASSDHGYSNQPQHF
TRBD2	TRBV9	TRBJ2-7	NA	TGTGCCAGCAGCGTAGAGGAGCGGGGGGGCTACGAGCAGTACTTC	CASSVEERGGYEQYF
NA	TRBV5-4	TRBJ2-1	NA	TGTGCCAGCAGCCAGGTTGGGTTACCAGCCAACAATGAGCAGTTCTTC	CASSQVGLPANNEQFF
TRBD2	TRBV28	TRBJ2-3	NA	TGTGCCAGCAGTCCGCACTTCGGGACTAGCGGGAGAAGCGATACGCAGTATTTT	CASSPHFGTSGRSDTQYF
NA	TRBV30	TRBJ2-1	once	TGTGCCTGGAGATCGCAGGGCAGGCATGAGCAGTTCTTC	CAWRSQGRHEQFF
TRBD1	TRBV4-3	TRBJ2-3	NA	TGCGCCAGCAGCAGACTTACCGGGACAGGAGGCACAGATACGCAGTATTTT	CASSRLTGTGGTDTQYF
TRBD1	TRBV6-5	TRBJ2-7	NA	TGTGCCAGCAGAGGGACAGGGTCCTACGAGCAGTACTTC	CASRGTGSYEQYF
TRBD2	TRBV5-6	TRBJ2-3	once	TGTGCCAGCAGCCCCCTATGGCGGGAGGGTAGATCAGATACGCAGTATTTT	CASSPLWREGRSDTQYF
NA	TRBV7-9	TRBJ2-1	NA	TGTGCCAGCAGCCCCTCTGCCTCAGGGAATTGGCATGAGCAGTTCTTC	CASSPSASGNWHEQFF
TRBD1	TRBV30	TRBJ1-4	NA	TGTGCCTGGGCGGGACAGTTTAATGAAAAACTGTTTTTT	CAWAGQFNEKLFF
NA	TRBV10-1	TRBJ2-5	NA	TGCGCCAGCAGTGACCCGACTAAGGCCCAAGAGACCCAGTACTTC	CASSDPTKAQETQYF
NA	TRBV20-1	TRBJ1-1	NA	TGCAGTGCTTATGACTTCACTGAAGCTTTCTTT	CSAYDFTEAFF
TRBD2	TRBV6-2/TRBV6-3	TRBJ2-7	NA	TGTGCCAGCAGTTACAATAGCGGGAACTCCTACGAGCAGTACTTC	CASSYNSGNSYEQYF
NA	TRBV28	TRBJ1-5	NA	TGTGCCAGCAGTATAGGGACACGGCCCCAGCATTTT	CASSIGTRPQHF
TRBD2	TRBV5-8	TRBJ2-3	NA	TGTGCCAGCAGCTTGGGAGCGGGGAGCACAGATACGCAGTATTTT	CASSLGAGSTDTQYF
TRBD2	TRBV5-6	TRBJ2-1	NA	TGTGCCAGCAGCTTGGAGCCAGCGGGAGTTCGTAATGAGCAGTTCTTC	CASSLEPAGVRNEQFF
NA	TRBV7-9	TRBJ1-1	once	TGTGCCAGCAGCCACAAGGAGGGAATATACACTGAAGCTTTCTTT	CASSHKEGIYTEAFF
TRBD1	TRBV19	TRBJ2-3	NA	TGTGCCAGTAGTATCCCTCGCCGACAGGGGCGTACAGATACGCAGTATTTT	CASSIPRRQGRTDTQYF
NA	TRBV5-5	TRBJ1-5	once	TGTGCCAGCAGCCCGAAGGCCGGGGAGGGTGATCAGCCCCAGCATTTT	CASSPKAGEGDQPQHF
NA	TRBV19	TRBJ2-3	NA	TGTGCCACAAGCGAAAGACTCGCAACGCAGTATTTT	CATSERLATQYF
NA	TRBV10-2	TRBJ2-2	NA	TGCGCCAGCAGGAACGGGTTCTCGACGAACACCGGGGAGCTGTTTTTT	CASRNGFSTNTGELFF
NA	TRBV18	TRBJ1-3	NA	TGTGCCAGCTCACCACGAATTGCAGGGATAAACCCCGGAAACACCATATATTTT	CASSPRIAGINPGNTIYF
NA	TRBV12-3/TRBV12-4	TRBJ1-2	few	TGTGCCAGCACCCCCTCAGGTCTTGGCTACACCTTC	CASTPSGLGYTF
NA	TRBV10-3	TRBJ2-5	NA	TGTGCCATCAGTGAGCGGGAGGGAGGGGGCGGCGAGACCCAGTACTTC	CAISEREGGGGETQYF
NA	TRBV19	TRBJ2-3	NA	TGTGCCAGTACCGCTAGGGGGGGGAGGAGCACAGATACGCAGTATTTT	CASTARGGRSTDTQYF
NA	TRBV15	TRBJ2-7	NA	TGTGCCACCAGTGCCCCTCACCGGGACACAAAAGAGCAGTACTTC	CATSAPHRDTKEQYF
TRBD1	TRBV28	TRBJ2-5	NA	TGTGCCAGCAGTTTTGAGGGGACAGCAGAGACCCAGTACTTC	CASSFEGTAETQYF
NA	TRBV4-1	TRBJ2-3	once	TGCGCCAGCAGCCAAGATCGGGACACTCTAGATACGCAGTATTTT	CASSQDRDTLDTQYF
NA	TRBV28	TRBJ1-1	few	TGTGCCAGCAGTTCGGCGAGACAGATAAGAATGAACACTGAAGCTTTCTTT	CASSSARQIRMNTEAFF
NA	TRBV7-2	TRBJ2-7	NA	TGTGCCAGCAGCTTACAGGGGTACGAGCAGTACTTC	CASSLQGYEQYF
TRBD1	TRBV3-1/TRBV3-2	TRBJ2-2	few	TGTGCCAGCAGCCAAGCAGGGGGTGGGGACACCGGGGAGCTGTTTTTT	CASSQAGGGDTGELFF
NA	TRBV5-4	TRBJ1-1	NA	TGTGCCAGCAGCTCACCCCCCGGGAGCACTGAAGCTTTCTTT	CASSSPPGSTEAFF
NA	TRBV30	TRBJ2-7	NA	TGTGCCTGGAGTGTACGAGGAGGGGGCTTCAACGAGCAGTACTTC	CAWSVRGGGFNEQYF
TRBD2	TRBV3-1/TRBV3-2	TRBJ2-1	NA	TGTGCCAGCAGCTTGCGGGGGGGCCCCTACAATGAGCAGTTCTTC	CASSLRGGPYNEQFF
NA	TRBV4-3	TRBJ1-3	once	TGCGCCAGCAGCCAAGTCCGGGGAGGCGGAAACACCATATATTTT	CASSQVRGGGNTIYF
TRBD2	TRBV5-1	TRBJ2-7	NA	TGCGCCAGCAACCCTCTCCCGGGACTAGCGGGGGAAGACTACGAGCAGTACTTC	CASNPLPGLAGEDYEQYF